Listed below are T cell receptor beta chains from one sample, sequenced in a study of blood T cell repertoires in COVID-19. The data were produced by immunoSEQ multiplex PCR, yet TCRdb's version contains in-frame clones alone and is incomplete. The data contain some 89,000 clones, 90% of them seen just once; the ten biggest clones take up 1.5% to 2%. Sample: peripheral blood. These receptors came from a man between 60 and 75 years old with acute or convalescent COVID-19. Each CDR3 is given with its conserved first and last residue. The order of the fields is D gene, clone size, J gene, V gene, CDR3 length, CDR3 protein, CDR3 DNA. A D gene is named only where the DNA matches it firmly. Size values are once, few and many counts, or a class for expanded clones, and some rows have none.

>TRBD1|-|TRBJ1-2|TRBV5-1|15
CASSWTGTETDGYTF
TGCGCCAGCAGCTGGACCGGGACAGAGACCGATGGCTACACCTTC
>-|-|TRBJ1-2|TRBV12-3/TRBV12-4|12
CASSQVYYGYTF
TGTGCCAGCTCCCAGGTTTACTATGGCTACACCTTC
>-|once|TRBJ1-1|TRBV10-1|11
CAVRTDTEAFF
TGCGCCGTACGGACAGACACTGAAGCTTTCTTT
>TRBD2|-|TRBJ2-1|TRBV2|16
CASSVATSGGSNEQFF
TGTGCCAGCAGTGTCGCTACTAGCGGGGGGAGCAATGAGCAGTTCTTC
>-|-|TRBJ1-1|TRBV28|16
CASSLTGPRGGTEAFF
TGTGCCAGCAGCCTGACAGGCCCCCGTGGCGGCACTGAAGCTTTCTTT
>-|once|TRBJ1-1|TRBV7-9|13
CASSPAGEAEAFF
TGTGCCAGCAGCCCAGCGGGGGAGGCTGAAGCTTTCTTT
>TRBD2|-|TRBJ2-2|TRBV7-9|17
CASSPRLAGGYTGELFF
TGTGCCAGCAGCCCAAGACTAGCGGGGGGGTACACCGGGGAGCTGTTTTTT
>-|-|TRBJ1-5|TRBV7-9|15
CASSFTGGSNQPQHF
TGTGCCAGCAGCTTCACCGGGGGAAGCAATCAGCCCCAGCATTTT
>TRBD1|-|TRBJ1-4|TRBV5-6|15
CASSLPGTGTEKLFF
TGTGCCAGCAGCCTCCCGGGGACAGGGACTGAAAAACTGTTTTTT
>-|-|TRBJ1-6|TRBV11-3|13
CASSLDPDSPLHF
TGTGCCAGCAGCTTAGATCCGGATTCACCCCTCCACTTT
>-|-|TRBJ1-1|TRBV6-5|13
CASRKNRETEAFF
TGTGCCAGCAGGAAAAACAGGGAAACTGAAGCTTTCTTT
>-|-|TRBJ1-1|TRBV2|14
CARSTGMRDTEAFF
TGTGCCAGGTCGACAGGAATGAGGGACACTGAAGCTTTCTTT
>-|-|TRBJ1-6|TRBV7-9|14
CASRWGGRNSPLHF
TGTGCCAGCCGGTGGGGGGGGCGTAATTCACCCCTCCACTTT
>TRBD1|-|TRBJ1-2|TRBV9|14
CASSSGTGGSRYTF
TGTGCCAGCAGCTCTGGGACAGGCGGTTCGCGCTACACCTTC
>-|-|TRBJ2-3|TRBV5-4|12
CASSPSGDTQYF
TGTGCCAGCTCCCCCAGCGGAGATACGCAGTATTTT
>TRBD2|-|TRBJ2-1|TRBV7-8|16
CASSLGLAGGYNEQFF
TGTGCCAGCAGCTTAGGACTAGCCGGGGGTTACAATGAGCAGTTCTTC
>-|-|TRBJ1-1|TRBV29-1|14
CSATRQVGNTEAFF
TGCAGCGCCACAAGACAGGTCGGGAACACTGAAGCTTTCTTT
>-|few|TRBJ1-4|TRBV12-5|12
CGSRAGDEKLFF
TGTGGAAGCAGGGCGGGGGATGAAAAACTGTTTTTT
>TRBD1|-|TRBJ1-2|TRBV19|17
CASNIPGQGLSNYGYTF
TGTGCCAGTAACATCCCGGGACAGGGGCTGTCCAACTATGGCTACACCTTC
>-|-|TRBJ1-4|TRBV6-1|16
CASSESPGRASEKLFF
TGTGCCAGCAGTGAATCCCCCGGCAGGGCTAGTGAAAAACTGTTTTTT
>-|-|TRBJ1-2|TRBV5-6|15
CASSPGLYANYGYTF
TGTGCCAGCAGCCCGGGACTTTATGCGAACTATGGCTACACCTTC
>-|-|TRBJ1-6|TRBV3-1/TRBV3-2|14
CASSQDIGGTPLHF
TGTGCCAGCAGCCAAGATATCGGCGGAACACCCCTCCACTTT
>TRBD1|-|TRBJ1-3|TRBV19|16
CASRPQGSSSGNTIYF
TGTGCCAGTAGGCCACAGGGGTCCAGCTCTGGAAACACCATATATTTT